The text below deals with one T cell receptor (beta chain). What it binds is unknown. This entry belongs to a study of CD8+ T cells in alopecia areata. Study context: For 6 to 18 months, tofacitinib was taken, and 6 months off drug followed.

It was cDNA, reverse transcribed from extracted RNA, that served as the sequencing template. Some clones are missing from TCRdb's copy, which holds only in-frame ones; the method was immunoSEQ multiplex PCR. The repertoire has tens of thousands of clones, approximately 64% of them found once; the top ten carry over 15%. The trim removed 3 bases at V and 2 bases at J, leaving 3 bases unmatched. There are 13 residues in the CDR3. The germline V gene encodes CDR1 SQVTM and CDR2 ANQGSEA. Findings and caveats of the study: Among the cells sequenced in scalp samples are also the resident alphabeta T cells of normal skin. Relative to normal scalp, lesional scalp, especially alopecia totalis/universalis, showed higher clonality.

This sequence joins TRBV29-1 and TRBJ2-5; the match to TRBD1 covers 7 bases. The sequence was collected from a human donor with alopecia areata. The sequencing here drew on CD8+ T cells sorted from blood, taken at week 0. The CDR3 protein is CSVDTRGQETQYF. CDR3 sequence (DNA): TGCAGCGTTGATACCAGGGGGCAAGAGACCCAGTACTTC.